The present T cell receptor beta chain was sequenced within a study of blood T cell repertoires in COVID-19. About the research overall: From the United States, Italy and Spain came samples of acute and convalescent COVID-19. PBMCs, B-cell-depleted T cells, or T cells were the source of the cDNA or gDNA that made up the material.

This table comes from immunoSEQ multiplex PCR, and its TCRdb copy is limited to in-frame clones, with some not included. Of a few hundred thousand clones in the sample, 75% to 90% were seen once. Losses at the gene ends were 4 bases for V and 1 base for J; bases not matched to a gene: 6. Germline V gene data show CDR1 as LNHDA and CDR2 as SQIVND (reference sequence). The CDR3 spans 15 residues. The sample consisted of peripheral blood. This TCR was sampled from a woman aged 60-75 years with acute or convalescent COVID-19. This chain uses TRBV19 with TRBJ1-1; 7 nucleotides match TRBD1. The chain's CDR3 is CASSTGGARNTEAFF. CDR3 DNA sequence: TGTGCCAGTAGTACAGGGGGTGCAAGGAACACTGAAGCTTTCTTT.